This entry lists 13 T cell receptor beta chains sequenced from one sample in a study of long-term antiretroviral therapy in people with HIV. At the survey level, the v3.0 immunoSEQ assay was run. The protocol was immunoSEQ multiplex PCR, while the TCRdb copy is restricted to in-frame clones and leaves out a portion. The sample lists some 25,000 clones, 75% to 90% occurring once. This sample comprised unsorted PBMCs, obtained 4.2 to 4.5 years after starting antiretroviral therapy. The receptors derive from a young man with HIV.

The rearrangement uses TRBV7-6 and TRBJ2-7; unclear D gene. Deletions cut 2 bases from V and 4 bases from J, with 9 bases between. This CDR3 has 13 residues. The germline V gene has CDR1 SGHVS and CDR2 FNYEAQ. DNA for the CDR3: TGTGCCAGCAGCTTAAATTCGATTTACGAGCAGTACTTC. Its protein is CASSLNSIYEQYF.

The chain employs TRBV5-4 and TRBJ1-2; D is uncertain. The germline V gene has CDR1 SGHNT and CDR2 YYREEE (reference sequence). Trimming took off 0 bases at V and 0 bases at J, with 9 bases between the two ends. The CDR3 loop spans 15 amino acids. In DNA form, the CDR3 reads TGTGCCAGCAGCTTGGCCGGGCGAACTAACTATGGCTACACCTTC. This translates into CASSLAGRTNYGYTF.

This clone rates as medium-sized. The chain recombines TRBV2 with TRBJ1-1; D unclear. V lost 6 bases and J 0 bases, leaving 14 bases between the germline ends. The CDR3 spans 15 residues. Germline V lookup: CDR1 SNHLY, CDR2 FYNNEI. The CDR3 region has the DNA TGTGCCAGCAGGCGGACGACGGATTTGAACACTGAAGCTTTCTTT. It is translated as CASRRTTDLNTEAFF.

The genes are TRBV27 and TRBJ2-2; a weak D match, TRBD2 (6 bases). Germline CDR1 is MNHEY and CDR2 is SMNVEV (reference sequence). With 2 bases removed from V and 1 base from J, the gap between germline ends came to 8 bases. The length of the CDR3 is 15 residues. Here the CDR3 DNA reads TGTGCCAGCAGTTTACGGGGAGGGAACACCGGGGAGCTGTTTTTT. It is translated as CASSLRGGNTGELFF.

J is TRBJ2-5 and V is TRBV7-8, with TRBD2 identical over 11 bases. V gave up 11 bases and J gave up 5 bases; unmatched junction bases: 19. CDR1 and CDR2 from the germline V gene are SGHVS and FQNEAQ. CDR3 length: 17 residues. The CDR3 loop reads CASRSGGAGVTRETQYF. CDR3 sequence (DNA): TGTGCCTCCCGTAGCGGGGGGGCCGGTGTTACCCGGGAGACCCAGTACTTC.

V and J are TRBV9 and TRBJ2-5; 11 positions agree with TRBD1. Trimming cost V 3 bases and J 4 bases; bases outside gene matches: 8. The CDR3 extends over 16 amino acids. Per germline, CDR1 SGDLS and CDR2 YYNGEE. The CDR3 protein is CASSDGQGAVGETQYF. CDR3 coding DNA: TGTGCCAGCAGCGATGGACAGGGGGCGGTGGGAGAGACCCAGTACTTC.

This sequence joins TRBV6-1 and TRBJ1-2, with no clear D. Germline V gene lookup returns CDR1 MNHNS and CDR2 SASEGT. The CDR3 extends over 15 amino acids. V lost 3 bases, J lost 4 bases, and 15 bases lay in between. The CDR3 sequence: CASSDSWRDGYGYTF. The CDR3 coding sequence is TGTGCCAGCAGTGACAGTTGGCGGGATGGCTATGGCTACACCTTC.

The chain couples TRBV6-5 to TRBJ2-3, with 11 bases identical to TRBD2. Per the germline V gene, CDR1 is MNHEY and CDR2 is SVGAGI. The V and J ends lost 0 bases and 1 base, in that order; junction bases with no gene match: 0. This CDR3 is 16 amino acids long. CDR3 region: CASSYSTSGGTDTQYF. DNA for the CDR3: TGTGCCAGCAGTTACTCGACTAGCGGGGGCACAGATACGCAGTATTTT.

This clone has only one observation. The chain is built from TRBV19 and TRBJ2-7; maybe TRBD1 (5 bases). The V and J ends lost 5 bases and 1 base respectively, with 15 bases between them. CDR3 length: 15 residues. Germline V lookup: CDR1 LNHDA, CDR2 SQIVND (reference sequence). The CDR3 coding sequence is TGTGCCAGTAGTGCCTCAGGGCAGGCGTCCTACGAGCAGTACTTC. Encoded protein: CASSASGQASYEQYF. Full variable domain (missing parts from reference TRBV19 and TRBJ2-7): DGGITQSPKYLFRKEGQNVTLSCEQNLNHDAMYWYRQDPGQGLRLIYYSQIVNDFQKGDIAEGYSVSREKKESFPLTVTSAQKNPTAFYLCASSASGQASYEQYFGPGTRLTVT.

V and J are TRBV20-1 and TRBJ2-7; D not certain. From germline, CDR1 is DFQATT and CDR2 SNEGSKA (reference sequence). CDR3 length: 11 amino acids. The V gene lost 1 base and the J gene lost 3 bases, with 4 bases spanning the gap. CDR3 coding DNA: TGCAGTGCTAGAGGGTACTACGAGCAGTACTTC. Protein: CSARGYYEQYF.

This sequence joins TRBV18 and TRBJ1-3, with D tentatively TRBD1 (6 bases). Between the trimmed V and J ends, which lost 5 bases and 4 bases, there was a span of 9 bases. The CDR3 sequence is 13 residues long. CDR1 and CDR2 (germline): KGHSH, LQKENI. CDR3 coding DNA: TGTGCCAGCTCAGCAGGGGACGGAAACACCATATATTTT. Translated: CASSAGDGNTIYF.

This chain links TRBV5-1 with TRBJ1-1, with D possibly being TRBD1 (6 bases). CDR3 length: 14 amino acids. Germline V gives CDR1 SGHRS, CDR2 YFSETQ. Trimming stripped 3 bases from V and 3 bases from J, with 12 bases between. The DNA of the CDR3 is TGCGCCAGCAGCTACCGGGACACTCACACTGAAGCTTTCTTT. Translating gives CASSYRDTHTEAFF.

CDR3 coding DNA: TGTGCCAGCAGCTTAGGACCGGGCCCCCGGATCGAGCAGTACTTC. It is translated as CASSLGPGPRIEQYF. V usage is TRBV11-3 and J usage is TRBJ2-7; D not resolved. CDR1 is SGHNT, CDR2 YENEEA, per germline. The V and J ends lost 1 base and 6 bases respectively, with 16 bases between them. CDR3 size: 15 residues.